The source of this TCR beta chain is a study of T cells in Graves' hyperthyroidism and ophthalmopathy. Study-level findings and limits: Ophthalmopathy got predicted by the model a median about 6.7 months before its onset.

This clonotype has ten or more counts. Its antigen is currently unknown. Using RNA transcripts as the source, TCR beta CDR3 regions were amplified. When the TCR CDR3 underwent first-round RT-PCR, the HTBI primer set was used. TCRdb re-analysed the multiplex PCR reads in MiXCR, keeping a single row per CDR3 protein. In the table there are more than 500,000 distinct CDR3 sequences, approximately 15% of which are singletons. CDR1 and CDR2 from the germline V gene are SGHAT and FQNNGV. This CDR3 is built from 16 residues. Trimming removed 5 bases at V and 0 bases at J, with 15 bases between. An absence of ophthalmopathy progression within 18 months meant stable Graves' hyperthyroidism. Thyroid ultrasound, orbital computed tomography, clinical symptoms, and serum thyroxine and TRAb underpinned diagnoses. The authors obtained PBMCs from more than 9.5 ml of fresh peripheral blood.

The J gene is TRBJ2-3, the V gene TRBV11-2, with a tentative D call TRBD1 (6 bases). The sample consisted of blood. The clonotype originates from a woman in her thirties or forties with Graves' hyperthyroidism. DNA for the CDR3: TGTGCCAGCAGCCAACTCGACAGGTCTAGCACAGATACGCAGTATTTT. It yields the protein CASSQLDRSSTDTQYF.